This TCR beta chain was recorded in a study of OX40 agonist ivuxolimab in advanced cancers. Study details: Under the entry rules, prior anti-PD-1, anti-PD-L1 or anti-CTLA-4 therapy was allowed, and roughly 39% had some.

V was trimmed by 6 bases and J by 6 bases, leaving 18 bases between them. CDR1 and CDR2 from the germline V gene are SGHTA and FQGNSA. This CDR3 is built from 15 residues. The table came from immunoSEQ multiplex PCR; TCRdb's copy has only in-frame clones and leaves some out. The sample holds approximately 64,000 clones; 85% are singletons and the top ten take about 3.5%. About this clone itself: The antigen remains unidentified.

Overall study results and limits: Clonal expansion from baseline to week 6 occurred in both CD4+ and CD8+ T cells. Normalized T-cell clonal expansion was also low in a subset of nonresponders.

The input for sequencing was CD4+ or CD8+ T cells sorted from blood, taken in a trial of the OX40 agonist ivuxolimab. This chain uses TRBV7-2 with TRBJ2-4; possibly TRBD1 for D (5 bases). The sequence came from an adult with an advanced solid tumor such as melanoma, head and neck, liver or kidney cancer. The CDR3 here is CASRVARVLPNIQYF. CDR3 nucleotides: TGTGCCAGCAGGGTAGCCAGGGTCCTCCCAAACATTCAGTACTTC.